The 19 T cell receptor beta chains given below trace back to one sample, sequenced in a study of CD8+CD57+ T cells in acquired aplastic anemia. It was genomic DNA that served as the template for profiling TCR beta VDJ and CDR3. TCRdb recomputed calls from the reads with MiXCR, one row per CDR3 protein. This table has more than 150,000 distinct CDR3 sequences, over 60% appearing once. Sequencing was done on a sample of sorted CD4+, CD8+, or CD8+CD57+ T cells (not recorded which) from PBMCs. Source of these receptors: a human donor with severe aplastic anemia or a healthy control (not recorded which).

This clonotype appeared many times. The CDR3 region has the DNA TGCGCCAGCAGCAAGACAGGGTACACTGAAGCTTTCTTT. This gives the protein CASSKTGYTEAFF. The chain is built from TRBV5-1 and TRBJ1-1, with 7 nucleotides matching TRBD1. Germline CDR1 and CDR2: SGHRS and YFSETQ. V was clipped by 4 bases and J by 3 bases; unmatched bases: 3. CDR3 length: 13 amino acids.

This rearrangement joins TRBV6-5 to TRBJ2-5, with no clear D. The CDR3 contains 15 residues. CDR1 and CDR2 (germline): MNHEY, SVGAGI. Between the trimmed V and J ends, which lost 2 bases and 5 bases, there was a span of 15 bases. Here the CDR3 reads CASSYRIGFKETQYF. The CDR3 DNA is TGTGCCAGCAGTTACCGGATAGGGTTTAAGGAGACCCAGTACTTC.

This chain links TRBV7-8 with TRBJ1-2; 8 nucleotides match TRBD1. V was clipped by 6 bases and J by 4 bases; unmatched bases: 7. Germline values: CDR1 SGHVS, CDR2 FQNEAQ. The CDR3 runs 14 residues. CDR3 in DNA: TGTGCCAGCAGACCTGACAGGGGCAGCTATGGCTACACCTTC. This gives the protein CASRPDRGSYGYTF.

Written as DNA, the CDR3 is TGTGCCACCAGCACCCATGACCCCGACAGCTCCTACGAGCAGTACTTC. Its translation: CATSTHDPDSSYEQYF. V gene TRBV15 combines with J gene TRBJ2-7; a weak D match, TRBD1 (5 bases). This CDR3 contains 16 residues. Germline CDR1 reads LNHNV; CDR2 reads YYDKDF (reference sequence). Trimming pared 4 bases from V and 0 bases from J, leaving 16 bases between.

The V gene is TRBV9, the J gene TRBJ1-1; D is unclear. CDR3 length: 12 amino acids. Germline lookup yields CDR1 SGDLS and CDR2 YYNGEE. V shed 0 bases and J shed 7 bases, with 7 bases lying between them. CDR3 nucleotide sequence: TGTGCCAGCAGCGTAGGAGGGAGTGAAGCTTTCTTT. This gives the protein CASSVGGSEAFF. The full variable domain, with the rest looked up from reference TRBV9 and TRBJ1-1, is DSGVTQTPKHLITATGQRVTLRCSPRSGDLSVYWYQQSLDQGLQFLIQYYNGEERAKGNILERFSAQQFPDLHSELNLSSLELGDSALYFCASSVGGSEAFFGQGTRLTVV.

The rearrangement uses TRBV2 and TRBJ2-7, with D unresolved. The V and J ends lost 4 bases and 0 bases respectively, with 10 bases between them. The CDR3 loop spans 14 amino acids. The germline CDR1 and CDR2 sequences are SNHLY and FYNNEI. CDR3 in amino acids: CASSVIRSSYEQYF. In nucleotides, the CDR3 is TGTGCCAGCAGTGTTATCAGGAGCTCCTACGAGCAGTACTTC. Based on the CDR3 plus reference TRBV2 and TRBJ2-7, the full variable domain is EPEVTQTPSHQVTQMGQEVILRCVPISNHLYFYWYRQILGQKVEFLVSFYNNEISEKSEIFDDQFSVERPDGSNFTLKIRSTKLEDSAMYFCASSVIRSSYEQYFGPGTRLTVT.

Concerning this clonotype: A junction end diverges from the germline sequence, so it may reflect a read error. This chain connects TRBV2 to TRBJ1-5; D unresolved. The CDR3 totals 18 residues. Germline assignment: CDR1 SNHLY and CDR2 FYNNEI. The CDR3 DNA reads TGTGCCGGCAGCCAAGGGCCCCTCCCATACGATAGCAATCAGCCCCAGCATTTT. Residues: CAGSQGPLPYDSNQPQHF.

This chain joins TRBV6-5 and TRBJ2-7, with TRBD1 as a possible D gene (5 bases). With 6 bases removed from V and 4 bases from J, the gap between germline ends came to 13 bases. Germline CDR1 is MNHEY and CDR2 is SVGAGI. This CDR3 comprises 13 residues. As DNA, the CDR3 is TGTGCCAGCAGGAACGCAGGGTCATACGAGCAGTACTTC. It is translated as CASRNAGSYEQYF.

This chain joins TRBV29-1 and TRBJ2-5, with 9 bases identical to TRBD2. Germline assignment: CDR1 SQVTM and CDR2 ANQGSEA. V trimming: 5 bases; J trimming: 1 base; junction bases outside the gene matches: 8. The CDR3 totals 15 residues. CDR3 bases: TGCAGCGTTCAGCGGGGTAGCGGGAGCCAAGAGACCCAGTACTTC. Residues: CSVQRGSGSQETQYF.

The CDR3 DNA is TGCGCCAGCAGCTTGAAAGGGGACCTACTCTCCTACGAGCAGTACTTC. Its protein product is CASSLKGDLLSYEQYF. The chain joins TRBV5-1 to TRBJ2-7; D tentatively reads TRBD1 or TRBD2 (5 bases each). The CDR3 extends over 16 amino acids. V shed 1 base and J shed 0 bases, with 14 bases lying between them. Germline assignment: CDR1 SGHRS and CDR2 YFSETQ.

The V and J genes are TRBV10-1 and TRBJ2-2; 8 bases fit TRBD2. V gave up 0 bases and J gave up 6 bases; unmatched junction bases: 6. The length of the CDR3 is 16 residues. Germline V gene data show CDR1 as WNHNN and CDR2 as SYGVQD (reference sequence). The CDR3 reads CASSESGAGASGELFF. The CDR3 DNA is TGCGCCAGCAGTGAGTCGGGAGCGGGAGCTTCCGGGGAGCTGTTTTTT.

This clonotype was seen many times. The gene calls are TRBV15 and TRBJ2-1; D not certain. Trimming shortened V by 5 bases and J by 3 bases, and 8 bases separated the two germline ends. The germline CDR1 and CDR2 sequences are LNHNV and YYDKDF (reference sequence). The CDR3 spans 13 residues. CDR3 sequence reads: CATSPSVYNEQFF. The CDR3 DNA reads TGTGCCACCAGCCCCAGCGTCTACAATGAGCAGTTCTTC.

The chain is built from TRBV20-1 and TRBJ1-6, with a weak D call TRBD1 (5 bases). The CDR3 sequence is 14 residues long. Germline lookup yields CDR1 DFQATT and CDR2 SNEGSKA (reference sequence). The V end was cut by 3 bases, the J end by 7 bases, with 13 bases between. The CDR3 DNA follows: TGCAGTGCTAGTTCTAGCCGGGACAATTCACCCCTCCACTTT. It yields the protein CSASSSRDNSPLHF.

The table lists this clonotype with many counts. The chain joins TRBV4-1 to TRBJ2-7; tentative D call: TRBD1 (5 bases). CDR1 and CDR2 from the germline V gene are MGHRA and YSYEKL. Trimming removed 0 bases from V and 0 bases from J, with 12 bases in between. This CDR3 region has 16 residues. The CDR3, as DNA: TGCGCCAGCAGCCAAGATATTACAGGCGTCTCCTACGAGCAGTACTTC. This sequence encodes CASSQDITGVSYEQYF.

The V gene is TRBV7-8, the J gene TRBJ2-7, with 9 bases lining up with TRBD2. Germline V gene data show CDR1 as SGHVS and CDR2 as FQNEAQ. With V trimmed by 5 bases and J by 4 bases, 9 bases remained unmatched. This CDR3 is built from 15 residues. The DNA of the CDR3 is TGTGCCAGCAGCCCCCCGGGACTAGCTCGGTACGAGCAGTACTTC. Its translation: CASSPPGLARYEQYF.

The rearrangement uses TRBV15 and TRBJ2-7; a weak D match, TRBD1 (5 bases). Trimming left V 8 bases short and J 2 bases short, with 10 bases between. Germline V CDR1 and CDR2: LNHNV, YYDKDF (reference sequence). This CDR3 comprises 12 residues. CDR3 DNA sequence: TGTGCCACCGGGGCAGGGACCTACGAGCAGTACTTC. Translating gives CATGAGTYEQYF.

This clonotype came up many times. The V call is TRBV4-3, the J call TRBJ2-1; 9 bases align to TRBD2. Germline V CDR1 and CDR2: LGHNA, YSLEER. V trimming: 3 bases; J trimming: 5 bases; junction bases outside the gene matches: 20. This CDR3 contains 20 residues. As DNA, the CDR3 is TGCGCCAGCAGCCAGGAATCCATTTCCGCGGGGGGGCCTTCAGACAATGAGCAGTTCTTC. The encoded protein is CASSQESISAGGPSDNEQFF.

The chain uses TRBV14 and TRBJ2-1; D might be TRBD2 (6 bases). This CDR3 comprises 13 residues. Germline CDR1 SGHDN, CDR2 FVKESK. V dropped 6 bases and J dropped 4 bases, with 10 bases sitting between them. The CDR3 DNA follows: TGTGCCAGCAGTGGCCGGGAGTACAATGAGCAGTTCTTC. Translated: CASSGREYNEQFF. The entire variable domain, with the rest obtained from reference TRBV14 and TRBJ2-1, is as follows: EAGVTQFPSHSVIEKGQTVTLRCDPISGHDNLYWYRRVMGKEIKFLLHFVKESKQDESGMPNNRFLAERTGGTYSTLKVQPAELEDSGVYFCASSGREYNEQFFGPGTRLTVL.

The V and J genes are TRBV24-1 and TRBJ2-2; 7 positions agree with TRBD2. V was pared by 3 bases and J by 5 bases, with 2 bases of the junction left unmatched. Germline CDR1 reads KGHDR; CDR2 reads SFDVKD. This CDR3 spans 14 amino acids. The chain's CDR3 is CATSDDGRTGELFF. In DNA, the CDR3 is TGTGCCACCAGTGATGACGGGAGGACCGGGGAGCTGTTTTTT.